This T cell receptor (beta chain) comes out of a study of blood T cells in healthy people across ages (dated by TCRdb to between 2015 and 2017). Regarding the research as a whole: In model experiments, template switching captured roughly one uniquely barcoded TCR beta cDNA molecule for every two T cells. The study measured age-related changes in TCR beta repertoire diversity using deep sequencing normalized with unique cDNA molecular identifiers. Four age groups were formed from the donors: young (average about 15 years), middle-aged (just under 40), aged (roughly 59) and long-lived (less than 85). Using the same blood draw, the study looked at two additional independent replicas of 1 million unique cDNA reads for two donors, one aged 18 to 30 and the other aged 80 or older. Study-level results and caveats: Bulk unsorted PBMC profiling prevented conclusive comparison of naive and antigen-experienced compartments. As age increased, observed TCR beta diversity per million T cells dropped in a roughly linear way, and a significant reduction was already evident by age 40. Because the CMV infection status of the donors was unknown, age-related changes in expanded clonotypes may potentially have been confounded. Compared with the aged group, the long-lived group had more naive CD4+ T cells, fewer expanded clones and increased TCR diversity, suggesting age selection. Estimates of total diversity based on one million sequenced T cells were considered lower bounds and underestimates. A strong correlation was found between observed TCR beta diversity and the percentage of naive T cells measured by flow cytometry.

Details on this clonotype: Its target antigen remains unknown. Base quality data are lacking; no much larger clone is found one base away.

The library relied on 5' RACE. Reads for this sample came from an Illumina HiSeq 2500. A second PCR of roughly 7 to 11 cycles was performed with a sample-barcoded 5' primer and a J-beta primer mix. A template-switch 5' adaptor carrying 12 random nucleotides introduced a unique molecular identifier onto each TCR beta cDNA molecule. At least 2.5 million CDR3-containing paired-end reads were obtained from each sample. The Mint cDNA synthesis kit, primed by a TRBC-specific oligonucleotide, was used to synthesize first-strand cDNA from all RNA. After uracil-DNA glycosylase treatment, a first 18-cycle PCR used universal primers M1SS and BC2_uni_R on all cDNA. The paper's processing steps were these. Each sample was normalized by randomly selecting 1 million high-quality reads, each carrying a distinct molecular identifier. Reads with shared molecular identifiers were discarded instead of being binned into consensus sequences. CDR3 identification, clonotype clustering and error correction used MiTCR with a Q25 quality threshold and the strictest error-elimination algorithm. Lower-bound total TCR beta diversity was estimated with a nonparametric unseen species model using Euler transformation. The public sequencing data were trimmed at Q25 with fastp and processed into clonotypes with MiXCR by TCRdb, which kept only in-frame beta chains. For every CDR3 protein sequence, its rows merge into one entry that carries the most common genes and DNA. The V and J calls and clone size come from TCRdb's table, not from the authors' own analysis. The sample data list around 520,000 distinct CDR3 sequences, and roughly a quarter of these were observed just once. The ten largest clones take up 3% to 4.5% of the sample.

The CDR3 contains 14 residues, cysteine and phenylalanine counted. The CDR3 DNA has 42 bases and is translated from base 1. Germline trimming: 4 bases from V, 6 bases from J; junction bases outside gene matches: 10. The germline V gene (reference sequence) supplies CDR1 DFQATT and CDR2 SNEGSKA. The donors were under 40 Caucasian individuals from Russia, aged about 6 to 100 years, who were systemically healthy. About 9.1 milliliters of peripheral blood were collected from each donor into EDTA-treated Vacutainer tubes. PBMCs were isolated by Ficoll-Paque density-gradient centrifugation, with at least 6 million obtained per sample. Total RNA was extracted from PBMCs with Trizol reagent, with at least 5.5 micrograms obtained per sample. The percentages of naive CD45RAhigh/CD27high T cells were determined by flow cytometry on a PBMC aliquot from every donor. These same records also appear under a second study, on T cells of mothers and their children. The second source states: Donors were nine systemically healthy Caucasian individuals: three mothers and their six children. cDNA synthesis consumed the entire amount of extracted RNA, loaded at approximately 1.6 ug RNA in each 15 ul reaction. In the second PCR, the M1S primer added sample barcodes and 2-4 random nucleotides. Each mother yielded over 10 million TCR beta CDR3 reads and each child a few million reads. In both related and unrelated pairs, thymic selection shapes the output of TCR recombination in a similar way, with inherited differences having only a minor effect. Normalized repertoire overlap in related mother-child pairs was always slightly higher than in unrelated mother-child pairs, but the difference was never significant. With a sensitivity of approximately 92 clones per million clonotypes, no persistent microchimeric T cell clones were detected. In the study, deep NGS was used to compare the TCR beta repertoires of mothers and children, and features distinguishing related mother-child pairs from unrelated individuals were sought. Mothers averaged roughly 36 +/- 4 years of age and children averaged roughly 11 +/- 4 years. After adapters were ligated using NEBNext reagents, the libraries underwent 100+100 nt paired-end sequencing on an Illumina HiSeq 2000. To prevent cross-contamination, the mother and child libraries were prepared a month apart and were sequenced in separate runs. For each donor, between about 500,000 and 2,000,000 distinct TCR beta clonotypes were identified. Naive TCR beta clonotypes were estimated from low-frequency clonotypes matched to each donor's FACS-determined naive share, without sorting.

Specimen: blood. The sequence came from a boy younger than 10 in good health. The rearranged chain carries TRBV20-1 and TRBJ2-3; 7 bases in the middle match TRBD2. The DNA sequence is TGCAGTGCTAATCAGCGGGGCATTGGTGATACGCAGTATTTT. Its protein product is CSANQRGIGDTQYF.